This TCR beta chain emerged from a study of shared clonotypes between healthy human individuals. Across the whole study: Every donor yielded three CD4 naive, three CD4 memory, two CD8 naive and one CD8 memory plate. Study-level findings and limits: Roughly 5% of naive CD4 clonotypes were shared across four donors. There were few donors, and this limited the genetic and exposure-history diversity represented.

This table comes from immunoSEQ multiplex PCR, and its TCRdb copy is limited to in-frame clones, with some not included. Counted here are roughly 2.1 million clones, around 93% occurring once; the ten biggest clones make up 1.5% to 2%. Of note for this clone: Antigen unknown.

This CDR3 region has 17 residues. Trimming at V came to 3 bases and at J to 6 bases, leaving 13 bases not matched to a gene. Germline values: CDR1 MNHEY, CDR2 SMNVEV (reference sequence). Naive-designated CD8 cells lacked CD45RO, were positively enriched for CCR7, and omitted terminally differentiated effector memory CD45RA+ cells. Sequenced material: naive CD8+ T cells from PBMCs. The source is a man aged 18 to 35 in good health. Some clones in this sample may be carry-over from other donors' samples. This chain links TRBV27 with TRBJ2-7; TRBD2 agrees at 11 bases. The CDR3 sequence is CASSFTSGSLFISEQYF. CDR3 DNA sequence: TGTGCCAGCAGTTTTACTAGCGGGAGCCTATTTATCTCCGAGCAGTACTTC.